The present entry profiles one T cell receptor beta chain with its context. This clone is a singleton in its sample. Its recognized antigen is unknown. Base qualities are not recorded, but no much larger clone differs from it by a single base. Whole blood was collected in K2EDTA tubes by collaborating institutions according to the institutions' own protocols. Collaborator samples were shipped for TCRbeta analysis as frozen whole blood, isolated PBMCs, or DNA extracted from either sample type. TCRbeta CDR3 regions were amplified from genomic DNA by means of the immunoSEQ Assay, a bias-controlled multiplex PCR. On the authors' methods: Nucleated cell counts per sample were estimated from amplification of reference gene primers within the assay. To quantify the absolute abundance of each unique TCRbeta CDR3 rearrangement, sequence reads were collapsed and filtered. For each sample, productive Simpson clonality was calculated by taking the square root of Simpson's diversity index across productive rearrangements. TCRdb stores this immuneACCESS table with in-frame sequences only. Part of the clones is absent; in the studies checked, under half of the shortfall reflects unresolved V genes, and no reason is known for the rest. V and J calls and clone size follow that table, whereas D and trimming were derived from the DNA. The sample table shows fewer than 200,000 clones, and 80% to 90% are seen once. The ten most abundant clones make up about 0.95% of the sample.

The source of the sample is a study of blood T cell repertoires in COVID-19 (dated by TCRdb to 2020 to 2021). Notes on the research overall: Samples covering the acute and convalescent phases of COVID-19 were provided by collaborators in the United States, Italy and Spain. The prospective study material was composed of cDNA or gDNA derived from T cells, B-cell-depleted T cells, or PBMCs. The dataset comprised deeply sampled blood TCRbeta repertoires from subjects exposed to, actively infected with, or recovered from COVID-19. The repertoires were made available in a free public database intended to serve as a resource for research on the immune response to SARS-CoV-2. Samples came from the ongoing ImmuneRACE study (first 160 participants) plus 1,254 subjects from 6 global collaborators. Nearly every sample came with metadata listing a de-identified subject ID, COVID-19 status, age in years and sex. HLA class I and class II types, where available, came from metadata supplied by the sample provider rather than from assay-based typing. Points the paper makes about the study in general: How much clinical and demographic metadata was included differed by source and by participant, and the metadata was provided uncurated.

The CDR3 runs 15 amino acids, cysteine and phenylalanine included. The only DNA kept is the CDR3, 45 bases in frame from the first base. V is clipped by 1 base and J by 3 bases, and the sequence between their germline boundaries is 13 bases long. The germline V gene gives CDR1 as SGHRS and CDR2 as YFSETQ. Sequencing was performed on peripheral blood. The chain is assembled from TRBV5-1 and TRBJ2-5; a weak D assignment points to TRBD2 (5 bases agree). The sequence was obtained from a man aged 35 to 55 with acute or convalescent COVID-19. The CDR3 corresponds to CASSLMTTSEETQYF. The DNA sequence is given as TGCGCCAGCAGCTTGATGACTACCTCAGAAGAGACCCAGTACTTC.